This T cell receptor (beta chain) was identified in a study of cytomegalovirus exposure and HLA in healthy donors. It was healthy bone marrow donors who served as donors. Study observations and caveats: Reportedly, cytomegalovirus status was diagnosed with high sensitivity and specificity. Follow-up analysis later connected one missense variant in DCLRE1C with trimming of TCR beta V- and J-genes.

CDR1 is MGHRA, CDR2 YSYEKL, per germline. The CDR3 length is 17 residues. V lost 4 bases to trimming and J lost 5 bases; unmatched junction nucleotides: 8. As regards this clone: Its antigen is unidentified.

60 Vbeta and 13 Jbeta primers were used in PCR. Measured with immunoSEQ multiplex PCR; TCRdb has only the in-frame clones, and not every one. Its table records roughly 80,000 clones. The receptor was derived from a girl under 18 in good health and CMV-seropositive. Sequenced: PBMCs. The chain has TRBV4-1 and TRBJ2-1; TRBD2 aligns across 13 bases. CDR3 nucleotide sequence: TGCGCCAGCAGCCCACGGACTAGCGGGGGTTCCGACAATGAGCAGTTCTTC. This translates into CASSPRTSGGSDNEQFF.